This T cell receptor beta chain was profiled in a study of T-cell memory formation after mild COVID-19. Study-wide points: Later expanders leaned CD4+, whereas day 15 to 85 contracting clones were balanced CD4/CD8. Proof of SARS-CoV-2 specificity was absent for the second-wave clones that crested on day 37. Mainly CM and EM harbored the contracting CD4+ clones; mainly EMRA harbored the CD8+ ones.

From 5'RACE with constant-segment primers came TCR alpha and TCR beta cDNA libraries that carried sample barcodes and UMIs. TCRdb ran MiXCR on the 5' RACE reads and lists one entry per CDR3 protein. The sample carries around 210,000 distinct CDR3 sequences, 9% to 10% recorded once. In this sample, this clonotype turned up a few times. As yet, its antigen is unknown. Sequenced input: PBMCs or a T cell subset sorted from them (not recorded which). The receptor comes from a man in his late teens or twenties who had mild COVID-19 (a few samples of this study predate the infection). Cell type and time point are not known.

CDR3 coding DNA: TGTGCCAGCTCACCTCTAGCGGGGATAACCACAGATACGCAGTATTTT. Protein product: CASSPLAGITTDTQYF. The V and J genes are TRBV18 and TRBJ2-3, with 9 bases identical to TRBD2. With V trimmed by 3 bases and J by 2 bases, 6 bases remained unmatched. The CDR3 extends over 16 amino acids. From germline, CDR1 is KGHSH and CDR2 LQKENI.